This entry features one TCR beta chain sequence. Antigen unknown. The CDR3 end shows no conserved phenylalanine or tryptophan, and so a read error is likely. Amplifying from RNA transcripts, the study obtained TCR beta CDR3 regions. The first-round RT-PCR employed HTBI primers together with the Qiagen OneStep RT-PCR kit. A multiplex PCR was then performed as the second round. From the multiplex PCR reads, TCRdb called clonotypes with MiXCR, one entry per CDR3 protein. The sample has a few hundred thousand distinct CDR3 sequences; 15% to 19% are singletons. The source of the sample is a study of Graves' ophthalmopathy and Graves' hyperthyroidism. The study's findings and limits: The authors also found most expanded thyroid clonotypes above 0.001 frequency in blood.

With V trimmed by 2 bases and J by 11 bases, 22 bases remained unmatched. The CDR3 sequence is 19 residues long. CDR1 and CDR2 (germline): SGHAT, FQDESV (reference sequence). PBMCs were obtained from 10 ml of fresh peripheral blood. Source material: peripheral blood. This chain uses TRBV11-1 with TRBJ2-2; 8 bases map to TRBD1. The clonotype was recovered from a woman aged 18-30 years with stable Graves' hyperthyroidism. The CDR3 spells CASSLRTGTTLTNVGELFL. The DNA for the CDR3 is TGTGCCAGCAGCTTACGGACAGGGACAACCCTCACTAACGTCGGCGAGCTGTTTTTG.